This T cell receptor beta chain was identified during a study of OX40 agonist ivuxolimab in advanced cancers. With respect to this clone: The target antigen is unknown.

Here immunoSEQ multiplex PCR was the method, and the copy in TCRdb shows in-frame clones only, minus some. The table records about 120,000 clones, 75% to 90% of them present only once. The CDR3 has 16 amino acids. Between the trimmed V and J ends, which lost 0 bases and 4 bases, there was a span of 14 bases. The germline CDR1 and CDR2 sequences are SGHNT and YYREEE (reference sequence). Study-level findings and limits: CD4+ and CD8+ T cells in blood underwent clonal expansion by week 6 at 0.1 to 3.0 mg/kg.

The genes are TRBV5-4 and TRBJ2-1; the D gene is possibly TRBD1 (6 bases). This receptor was obtained from an adult with an advanced solid tumor such as melanoma, head and neck, liver or kidney cancer. The specimen comprised CD4+ or CD8+ T cells sorted from blood, sampled in a trial of the OX40 agonist ivuxolimab. CDR3 loop: CASSLGSGQIYNEQFF. In nucleotides, the CDR3 is TGTGCCAGCAGCTTGGGATCTGGACAGATATACAATGAGCAGTTCTTC.